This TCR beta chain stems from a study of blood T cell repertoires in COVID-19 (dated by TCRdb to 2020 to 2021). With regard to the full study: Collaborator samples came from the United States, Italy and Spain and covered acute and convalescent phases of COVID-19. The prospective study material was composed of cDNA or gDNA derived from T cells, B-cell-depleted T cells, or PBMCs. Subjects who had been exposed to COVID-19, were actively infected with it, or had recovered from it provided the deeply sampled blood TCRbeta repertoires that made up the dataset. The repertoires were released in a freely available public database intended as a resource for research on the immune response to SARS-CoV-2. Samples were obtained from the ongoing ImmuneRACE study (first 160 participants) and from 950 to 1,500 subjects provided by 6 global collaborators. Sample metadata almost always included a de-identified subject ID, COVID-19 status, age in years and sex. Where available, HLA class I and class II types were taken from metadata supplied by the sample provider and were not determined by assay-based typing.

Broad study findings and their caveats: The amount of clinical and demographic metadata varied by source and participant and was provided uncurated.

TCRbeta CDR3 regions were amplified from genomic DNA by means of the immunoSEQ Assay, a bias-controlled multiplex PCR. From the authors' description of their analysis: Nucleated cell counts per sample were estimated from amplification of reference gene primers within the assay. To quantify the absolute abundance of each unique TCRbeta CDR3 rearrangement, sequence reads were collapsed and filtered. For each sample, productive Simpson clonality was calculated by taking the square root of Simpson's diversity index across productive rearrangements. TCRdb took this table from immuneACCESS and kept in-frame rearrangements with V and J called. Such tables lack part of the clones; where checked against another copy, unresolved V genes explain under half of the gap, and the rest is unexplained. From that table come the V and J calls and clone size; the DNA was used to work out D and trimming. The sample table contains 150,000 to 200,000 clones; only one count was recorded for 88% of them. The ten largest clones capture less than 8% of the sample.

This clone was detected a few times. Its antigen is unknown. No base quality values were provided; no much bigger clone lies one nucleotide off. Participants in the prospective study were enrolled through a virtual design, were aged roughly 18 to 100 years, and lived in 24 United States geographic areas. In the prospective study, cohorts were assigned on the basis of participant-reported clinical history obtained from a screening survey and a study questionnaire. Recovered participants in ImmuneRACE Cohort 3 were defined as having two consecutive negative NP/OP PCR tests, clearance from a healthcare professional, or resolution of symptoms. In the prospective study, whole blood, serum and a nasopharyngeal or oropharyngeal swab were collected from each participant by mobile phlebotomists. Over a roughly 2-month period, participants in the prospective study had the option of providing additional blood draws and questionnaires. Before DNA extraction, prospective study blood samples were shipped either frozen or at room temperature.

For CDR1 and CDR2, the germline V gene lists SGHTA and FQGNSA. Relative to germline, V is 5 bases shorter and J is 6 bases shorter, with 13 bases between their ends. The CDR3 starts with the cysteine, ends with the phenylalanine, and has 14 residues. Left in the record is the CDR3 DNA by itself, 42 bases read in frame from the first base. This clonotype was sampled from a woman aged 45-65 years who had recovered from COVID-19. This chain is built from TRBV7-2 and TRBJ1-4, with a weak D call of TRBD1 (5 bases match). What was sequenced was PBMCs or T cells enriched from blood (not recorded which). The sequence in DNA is TGTGCCAGCAGCCCCGCGGGGGACCATGAAAAACTGTTTTTT. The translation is CASSPAGDHEKLFF.